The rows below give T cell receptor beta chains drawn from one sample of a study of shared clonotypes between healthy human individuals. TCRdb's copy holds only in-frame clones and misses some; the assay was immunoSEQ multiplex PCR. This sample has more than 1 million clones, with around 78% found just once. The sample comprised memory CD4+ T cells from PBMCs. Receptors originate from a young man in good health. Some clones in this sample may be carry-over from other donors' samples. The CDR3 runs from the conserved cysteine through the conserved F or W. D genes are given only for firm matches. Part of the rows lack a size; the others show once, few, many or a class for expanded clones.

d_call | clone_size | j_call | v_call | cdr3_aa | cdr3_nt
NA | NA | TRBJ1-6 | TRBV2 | CASSDVLGLHF | TGTGCCAGCAGTGACGTCCTAGGCCTCCACTTT
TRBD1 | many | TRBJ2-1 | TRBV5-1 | CASSRGQGDNEQFF | TGCGCCAGCAGCCGGGGACAGGGCGACAATGAGCAGTTCTTC
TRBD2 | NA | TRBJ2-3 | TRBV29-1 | CSVGVGPTSGRSGDTQYF | TGCAGCGTTGGAGTGGGGCCCACTAGCGGGAGATCGGGAGATACGCAGTATTTT
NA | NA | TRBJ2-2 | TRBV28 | CASHRGGGRNTGELFF | TGTGCCAGCCACCGGGGTGGTGGGCGGAACACCGGGGAGCTGTTTTTT
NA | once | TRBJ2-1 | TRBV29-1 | CSVENYNEQFF | TGCAGCGTCGAGAATTACAATGAGCAGTTCTTC
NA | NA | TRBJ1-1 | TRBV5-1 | CASKDPQGSTEAFF | TGCGCCAGCAAAGACCCTCAGGGGAGCACTGAAGCTTTCTTT
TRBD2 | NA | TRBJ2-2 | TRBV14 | CASSQVVREGTGELFF | TGTGCCAGCAGCCAAGTTGTGCGGGAGGGCACCGGGGAGCTGTTTTTT
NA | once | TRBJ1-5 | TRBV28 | CASSEGTVGQPQHF | TGTGCCAGCAGTGAGGGGACTGTCGGTCAGCCCCAGCATTTT
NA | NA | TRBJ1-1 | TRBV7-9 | CASSSRVSGNTEAFF | TGTGCCAGCAGCTCGCGGGTTTCTGGGAACACTGAAGCTTTCTTT
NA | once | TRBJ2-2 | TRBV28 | CASSSHRVRTGELFF | TGTGCCAGCAGTTCCCACAGGGTCCGGACCGGGGAGCTGTTTTTT
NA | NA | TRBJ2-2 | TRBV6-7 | CASRFHNGFRYTGELFF | TGTGCCAGCAGATTCCACAATGGGTTTCGTTACACCGGGGAGCTGTTTTTT
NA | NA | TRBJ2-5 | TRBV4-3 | CASSPEGRAGETQYF | TGCGCCAGCAGCCCAGAGGGCAGGGCAGGGGAGACCCAGTACTTC
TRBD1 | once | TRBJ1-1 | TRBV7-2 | CASSLEGAVNTEAFF | TGTGCCAGCAGCTTAGAGGGGGCCGTGAACACTGAAGCTTTCTTT
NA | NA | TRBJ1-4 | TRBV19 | CASSRQFNEKLFF | TGTGCCAGTAGTAGGCAGTTTAATGAAAAACTGTTTTTT
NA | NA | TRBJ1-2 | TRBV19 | CASSIRREAYTF | TGTGCCAGTAGTATTCGGCGGGAAGCCTACACCTTC
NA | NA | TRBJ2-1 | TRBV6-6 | CASSPSDEQFF | TGTGCCAGCAGCCCAAGCGATGAGCAGTTCTTC
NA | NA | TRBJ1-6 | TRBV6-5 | CASSSGKSSYNSPLHF | TGTGCCAGCAGTTCAGGGAAGAGCTCCTATAATTCACCCCTCCACTTT